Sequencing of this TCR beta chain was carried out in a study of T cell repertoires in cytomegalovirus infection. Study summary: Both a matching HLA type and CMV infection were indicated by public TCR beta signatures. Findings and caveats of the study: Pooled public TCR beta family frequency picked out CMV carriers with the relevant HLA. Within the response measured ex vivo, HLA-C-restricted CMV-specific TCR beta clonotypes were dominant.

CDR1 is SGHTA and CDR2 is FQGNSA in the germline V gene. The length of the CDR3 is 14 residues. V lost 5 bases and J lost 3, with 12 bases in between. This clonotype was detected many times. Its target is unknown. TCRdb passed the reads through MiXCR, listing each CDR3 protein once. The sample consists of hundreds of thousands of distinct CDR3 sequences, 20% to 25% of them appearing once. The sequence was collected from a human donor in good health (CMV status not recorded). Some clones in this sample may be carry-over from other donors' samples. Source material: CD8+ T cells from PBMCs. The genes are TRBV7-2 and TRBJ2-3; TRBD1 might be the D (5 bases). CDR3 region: CASSTAGITDTQYF. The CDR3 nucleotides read TGTGCCAGCAGCACCGCAGGGATTACAGATACGCAGTATTTT.